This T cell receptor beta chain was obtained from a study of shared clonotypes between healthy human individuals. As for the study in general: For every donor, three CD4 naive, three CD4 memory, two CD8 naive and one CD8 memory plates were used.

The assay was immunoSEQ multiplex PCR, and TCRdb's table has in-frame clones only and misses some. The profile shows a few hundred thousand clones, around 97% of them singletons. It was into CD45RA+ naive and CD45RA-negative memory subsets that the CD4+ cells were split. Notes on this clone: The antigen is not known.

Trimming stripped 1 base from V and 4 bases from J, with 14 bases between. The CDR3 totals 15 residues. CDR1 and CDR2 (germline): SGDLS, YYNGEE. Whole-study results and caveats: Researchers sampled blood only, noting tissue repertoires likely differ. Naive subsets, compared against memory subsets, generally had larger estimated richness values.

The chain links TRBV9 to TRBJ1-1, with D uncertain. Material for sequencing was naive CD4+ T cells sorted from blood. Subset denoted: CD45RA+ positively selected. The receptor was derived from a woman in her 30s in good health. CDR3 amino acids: CASSVSLAGGTEAFF. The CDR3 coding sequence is TGTGCCAGCAGCGTATCCCTTGCCGGTGGCACTGAAGCTTTCTTT.